Listed here is a single T cell receptor beta chain. Primers used in a second PCR of about 6 to 11 cycles were a sample-barcoded 5' primer and a J-beta primer mix. TCRdb reprocessed the 5' RACE reads with MiXCR, giving one entry per CDR3 protein. Among 450,000 to 650,000 distinct CDR3 sequences listed, approximately 25% were seen once. The data stem from a study of blood T cells in healthy people across ages. Trimming left V 5 bases short and J 0 bases short, with 16 bases between. CDR3 length: 16 residues. The germline gives CDR1 SGHTA, CDR2 FQGNSA. These sequences were also reported in another study, on T cells of mothers and their children.

The receptor was isolated from a boy aged 5 to 17 in good health. Sequencing was performed on blood. The chain carries TRBV7-2 and TRBJ2-5; D may be TRBD1 (6 bases). CDR3: CASSIETGMYQETQYF. The CDR3 DNA is TGTGCCAGCAGCATAGAGACAGGAATGTACCAAGAGACCCAGTACTTC.